Each of the 25 T cell receptor beta chains below was sequenced from the same sample in a study of cytomegalovirus exposure and HLA in healthy donors. TCRdb's table, derived via immunoSEQ multiplex PCR, lists solely in-frame clones and lacks some. In the table there are fewer than 200,000 clones, about 89% of which are singletons. The sample was PBMCs. These receptors were taken from a woman between 18 and 29 years old in good health and CMV-seropositive.

This clone was detected a few times. The chain recombines TRBV5-4 with TRBJ1-2; D might be TRBD1 (5 bases). The CDR3 has 15 residues. V was trimmed by 0 bases and J by 5 bases, leaving 14 bases between them. Germline values: CDR1 SGHNT, CDR2 YYREEE (reference sequence). CDR3 sequence: CASSLAGGVKYGYTF. Here the CDR3 DNA reads TGTGCCAGCAGCTTGGCCGGAGGGGTGAAGTATGGCTACACCTTC.

This clone was seen once. This chain links TRBV5-1 with TRBJ2-5; TRBD2 aligns across 7 bases. J was trimmed by 4 bases and V by 0 bases; bases with no gene match: 9. The CDR3 is made up of 16 amino acids. Germline assignment: CDR1 SGHRS and CDR2 YFSETQ. CDR3 sequence: CASSLVGGMAGETQYF. The CDR3 bases are TGCGCCAGCAGCTTGGTGGGAGGGATGGCCGGAGAGACCCAGTACTTC. Full variable domain (remainder filled in from reference TRBV5-1 and TRBJ2-5): KAGVTQTPRYLIKTRGQQVTLSCSPISGHRSVSWYQQTPGQGLQFLFEYFSETQRNKGNFPGRFSGRQFSNSRSEMNVSTLELGDSALYLCASSLVGGMAGETQYFGPGTRLLVL.

Turning to this clone: Other DNA sequences in the same sample also yield this CDR3. The chain couples TRBV5-1 to TRBJ2-5; perhaps TRBD1 as D (6 bases). Trimming took off 0 bases at V and 4 bases at J, with 7 bases between the two ends. Germline V gene lookup returns CDR1 SGHRS and CDR2 YFSETQ. The CDR3 has 13 residues. The CDR3 spells CASSLGGGETQYF. The CDR3, as DNA: TGCGCCAGCAGCTTGGGAGGGGGAGAGACCCAGTACTTC. Full variable domain (remainder filled in from reference TRBV5-1 and TRBJ2-5): KAGVTQTPRYLIKTRGQQVTLSCSPISGHRSVSWYQQTPGQGLQFLFEYFSETQRNKGNFPGRFSGRQFSNSRSEMNVSTLELGDSALYLCASSLGGGETQYFGPGTRLLVL.

This clone was counted between two and nine times. The chain has TRBV7-9 and TRBJ2-7, with 10 bases lining up with TRBD2. There are 12 residues in the CDR3. V was clipped by 5 bases and J by 12 bases; unmatched bases: 7. CDR1 SEHNR and CDR2 FQNEAQ come from the germline V gene (reference sequence). The CDR3 region is CASSRGTSDLYF. In nucleotides, the CDR3 is TGTGCCAGCAGCCGCGGGACTAGCGACTTGTACTTC.

This chain uses TRBV30 with TRBJ2-7; D remains ambiguous. Germline V gene lookup returns CDR1 GTSNPN and CDR2 SVGIG (reference sequence). The CDR3 extends over 19 amino acids. V shed 2 bases and J shed 4 bases, with 30 bases lying between them. CDR3 amino acids: CAWSCCPNSRLIHKYEQYF. The CDR3 DNA reads TGTGCCTGGAGTTGTTGCCCCAACTCGCGGTTAATACATAAATACGAGCAGTACTTC.

The V gene is TRBV5-1, the J gene TRBJ2-5; D perhaps matches TRBD2 (6 bases). V was trimmed by 8 bases and J by 4 bases, leaving 15 bases between them. CDR1 and CDR2 from the germline V gene are SGHRS and YFSETQ. The length of the CDR3 is 13 residues. The chain's CDR3 is CASGGSSRETQYF. The CDR3 DNA follows: TGCGCCAGTGGGGGGAGTAGCAGAGAGACCCAGTACTTC.

The V gene is TRBV28, the J gene TRBJ2-1; TRBD2 aligns across 9 bases. The CDR3 runs 16 residues. The V gene end was trimmed by 3 bases and the J gene end by 4 bases; junction bases not matched to a gene: 7. The germline V gene encodes CDR1 MDHEN and CDR2 SYDVKM. CDR3 nucleotide sequence: TGTGCCAGCAGTTTGGTGCGGGGACTAGCTTACAATGAGCAGTTCTTC. Translation: CASSLVRGLAYNEQFF.

This rearrangement joins TRBV10-2 to TRBJ2-5, with 10 bases identical to TRBD1. Germline CDR1 is WSHSY and CDR2 is SAAADI. The CDR3 is 16 amino acids. V shed 4 bases and J 2 bases; nucleotides not matched to a gene: 7. In DNA, the CDR3 is TGCGCCAGCAGTGTGGGACAGGGGCAACTTCAAGAGACCCAGTACTTC. The encoded protein is CASSVGQGQLQETQYF.

The chain joins TRBV4-2 to TRBJ2-1; 13 bases are a match to TRBD2. The germline gives CDR1 LGHNA, CDR2 YNFKEQ. Trimming cost V 3 bases and J 8 bases; bases outside gene matches: 4. The CDR3 has 15 amino acids. The CDR3: CASSQTSGRRDEQFF. The CDR3 DNA reads TGTGCCAGCAGCCAGACTAGCGGGAGGAGGGATGAGCAGTTCTTC.

The chain uses TRBV7-9 and TRBJ1-4, with 8 bases identical to TRBD1. The germline gives CDR1 SEHNR, CDR2 FQNEAQ (reference sequence). The CDR3 contains 14 residues. Germline trimming cut 2 bases from V and 8 bases from J; bases unmatched to any gene: 4. The CDR3 nucleotides are TGTGCCAGCAGCTTAAGGACAGGGCAAGAAAAACTGTTTTTT. This gives the protein CASSLRTGQEKLFF.

The chain couples TRBV2 to TRBJ2-3; maybe TRBD2 (7 bases). CDR3 size: 14 residues. The V and J ends lost 4 bases and 4 bases respectively, with 12 bases between them. Germline-derived CDR1 and CDR2 are SNHLY and FYNNEI. CDR3 in amino acids: CASSVGGASDTQYF. CDR3 nucleotide sequence: TGTGCCAGCAGTGTAGGGGGGGCGTCAGATACGCAGTATTTT.

V and J are TRBV5-4 and TRBJ2-7; TRBD1 matches 8 bases. This CDR3 comprises 16 residues. The germline V gene has CDR1 SGHNT and CDR2 YYREEE (reference sequence). V shed 4 bases, J shed 2 bases, and the junction held 11 bases outside the gene matches. Here the CDR3 DNA reads TGTGCCAGCAGCGCTTCACAGGGGGATACCACCTACGAGCAGTACTTC. This translates into CASSASQGDTTYEQYF. The variable domain in full, completed from reference TRBV5-4 and TRBJ2-7, reads ETGVTQSPTHLIKTRGQQVTLRCSSQSGHNTVSWYQQALGQGPQFIFQYYREEENGRGNFPPRFSGLQFPNYSSELNVNALELDDSALYLCASSASQGDTTYEQYFGPGTRLTVT.

The chain joins TRBV11-3 to TRBJ2-3; TRBD2 is a possible D gene (6 bases). From germline, CDR1 is SGHNT and CDR2 YENEEA. V lost 8 bases and J lost 1, with 10 bases in between. The CDR3 runs 13 residues. The CDR3 bases are TGTGCCAGCCGGGAGCCCGGCACAGATACGCAGTATTTT. Translation gives CASREPGTDTQYF.

The rearrangement joins TRBV28 to TRBJ2-7; no reliable D call. V lost 4 bases and J 4 bases, leaving 8 bases between the germline ends. The germline V gene has CDR1 MDHEN and CDR2 SYDVKM. This CDR3 is 12 amino acids long. The chain's CDR3 is CASSSEIYEQYF. The DNA for the CDR3 is TGTGCCAGCAGTTCGGAGATTTACGAGCAGTACTTC.

The chain joins TRBV18 to TRBJ1-1; unclear D gene. Trimming stripped 0 bases from V and 3 bases from J, with 5 bases between. The CDR3 is 13 residues long. Germline CDR1 is KGHSH and CDR2 is LQKENI. CDR3 sequence reads: CASSPPAYTEAFF. CDR3 nucleotides: TGTGCCAGCTCACCACCGGCATACACTGAAGCTTTCTTT.

The chain has TRBV4-2 and TRBJ2-5; 11 bases fit TRBD2. V trimming: 4 bases; J trimming: 2 bases; junction bases outside the gene matches: 6. Germline assignment: CDR1 LGHNA and CDR2 YNFKEQ. The CDR3 runs to 16 residues. CDR3 coding DNA: TGTGCCAGCAGCCCCAGTACTAGCGGGGGACAAGAGACCCAGTACTTC. This encodes CASSPSTSGGQETQYF.

The V and J genes are TRBV19 and TRBJ1-1, with D tentatively TRBD1 (5 bases). The CDR3 runs 16 residues. Germline V gene lookup returns CDR1 LNHDA and CDR2 SQIVND (reference sequence). Deletions cut 0 bases from V and 8 bases from J, with 19 bases between. In DNA, the CDR3 is TGTGCCAGTAGTATAGATTTCGGGGGTGGGCCAACCGAAGCTTTCTTT. It yields the protein CASSIDFGGGPTEAFF.

This sequence joins TRBV27 and TRBJ1-4; TRBD1 might be the D (5 bases). Germline V gene lookup returns CDR1 MNHEY and CDR2 SMNVEV (reference sequence). The CDR3 extends over 17 amino acids. Between the trimmed V and J ends, which lost 2 bases and 0 bases, there was a span of 13 bases. Written as DNA, the CDR3 is TGTGCCAGCAGTTTAACCGGGGGGAGGGCAACTAATGAAAAACTGTTTTTT. It encodes CASSLTGGRATNEKLFF.

V usage is TRBV4-1 and J usage is TRBJ1-5; 7 nucleotides line up with TRBD1. This CDR3 is 14 amino acids long. Germline CDR1 is MGHRA and CDR2 is YSYEKL. Trimming at V came to 1 base and at J to 9 bases, leaving 6 bases not matched to a gene. The CDR3 DNA follows: TGCGCCAGCAGCCAAGGAACAGGGGTGGGGCCCCAGCATTTT. This encodes CASSQGTGVGPQHF.

This chain joins TRBV9 and TRBJ2-2, with 8 positions matching TRBD2. Germline CDR1 reads SGDLS; CDR2 reads YYNGEE. The junction had 5 bases not matched to a gene; V was cut back by 4 bases and J by 6 bases. The CDR3 is 14 amino acids. The CDR3 sequence: CASSLREGSGELFF. The CDR3 DNA follows: TGTGCCAGCAGCCTTCGGGAGGGCTCCGGGGAGCTGTTTTTT.

The chain combines TRBV6-5 with TRBJ1-4, with D possibly matching TRBD1 (5 bases). V dropped 0 bases and J dropped 7 bases, with 12 bases sitting between them. CDR3 size: 15 residues. Germline CDR1 MNHEY, CDR2 SVGAGI. DNA for the CDR3: TGTGCCAGCAGTTACTCAAGGACAAGAGGTGAAAAACTGTTTTTT. Its protein product is CASSYSRTRGEKLFF.

The gene calls are TRBV28 and TRBJ1-5; tentatively, D is TRBD1 (6 bases). Germline loops: CDR1 MDHEN, CDR2 SYDVKM. The ends were cut back, 6 bases at V and 9 bases at J, with 15 bases in the middle. The CDR3 totals 13 residues. CDR3 loop: CASRTGPQRPQHF. CDR3 DNA: TGTGCCAGCAGAACAGGGCCCCAGAGGCCCCAGCATTTT.

V gene TRBV4-3 combines with J gene TRBJ2-5; the D is unclear. V was pared by 4 bases and J by 5 bases, with 14 bases between. Per the germline V gene, CDR1 is LGHNA and CDR2 is YSLEER. The length of the CDR3 is 14 residues. The CDR3 DNA reads TGCGCCAGCAGCCCTACTGCGCCCGGGGAGACCCAGTACTTC. Translated: CASSPTAPGETQYF.

This clone was seen only a few times. The chain has TRBV20-1 and TRBJ2-5; tentatively, D is TRBD2 (5 bases). CDR3 length: 11 residues. V was trimmed by 8 bases and J by 3 bases, leaving 10 bases between them. CDR1 is DFQATT, CDR2 SNEGSKA, per germline (reference sequence). As DNA, the CDR3 is TGCAGTCAGCGGCGGGAAGAGACCCAGTACTTC. It codes for CSQRREETQYF.

V is TRBV7-6 and J is TRBJ2-5; no firm D call. Germline values: CDR1 SGHVS, CDR2 FNYEAQ. Trimming shortened V by 5 bases and J by 4 bases, and 11 bases separated the two germline ends. The CDR3 loop spans 13 amino acids. The CDR3 DNA sequence: TGTGCCAGCAGCCTACGGGTTGGAGAGACCCAGTACTTC. Amino acids: CASSLRVGETQYF.